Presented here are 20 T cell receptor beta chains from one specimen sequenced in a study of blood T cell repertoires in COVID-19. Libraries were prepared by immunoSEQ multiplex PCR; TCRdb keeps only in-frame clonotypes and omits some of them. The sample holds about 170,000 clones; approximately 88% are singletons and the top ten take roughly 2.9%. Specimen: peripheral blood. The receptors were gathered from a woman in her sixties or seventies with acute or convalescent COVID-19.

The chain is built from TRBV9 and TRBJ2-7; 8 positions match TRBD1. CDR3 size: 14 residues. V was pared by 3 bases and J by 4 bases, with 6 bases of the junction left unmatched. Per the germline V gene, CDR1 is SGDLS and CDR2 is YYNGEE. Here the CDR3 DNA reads TGTGCCAGCAGCGCCAGGGGGCAAGGGTACGAGCAGTACTTC. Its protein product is CASSARGQGYEQYF.

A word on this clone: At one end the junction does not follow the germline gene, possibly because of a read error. CDR3 sequence (DNA): TGTGCCAGCAGCCCCCGGGGTAGCGGGGAAGAGGCCCAGTACTTC. Residues: CASSPRGSGEEAQYF. The chain recombines TRBV6-2 or TRBV6-3 with TRBJ2-5, with 8 bases fitting TRBD2. The length of the CDR3 is 15 residues. Germline CDR1 and CDR2: MNHEY and SVGEGT.

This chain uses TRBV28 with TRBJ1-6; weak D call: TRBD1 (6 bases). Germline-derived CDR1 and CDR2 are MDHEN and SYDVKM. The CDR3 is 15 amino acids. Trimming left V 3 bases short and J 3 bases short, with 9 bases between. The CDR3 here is CASSLWTDYNSPLHF. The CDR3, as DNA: TGTGCCAGCAGTTTGTGGACAGACTATAATTCACCCCTCCACTTT.

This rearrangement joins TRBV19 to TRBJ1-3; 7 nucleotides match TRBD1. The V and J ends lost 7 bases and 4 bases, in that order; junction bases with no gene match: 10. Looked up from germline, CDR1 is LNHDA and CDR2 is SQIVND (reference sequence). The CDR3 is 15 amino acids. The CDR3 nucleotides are TGTGCCAGTACTTTAATACCGGGACAGGGAAACACCATATATTTT. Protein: CASTLIPGQGNTIYF.

The chain's CDR3 is CASRLLAGLGSYNEQFF. CDR3 nucleotide sequence: TGTGCCAGTAGATTACTAGCGGGCCTAGGTTCCTACAATGAGCAGTTCTTC. This chain uses TRBV19 with TRBJ2-1; 9 nucleotides line up with TRBD2. CDR1 and CDR2 from the germline V gene are LNHDA and SQIVND (reference sequence). This CDR3 is built from 17 residues. The junction had 10 bases not matched to a gene; V was cut back by 6 bases and J by 1 base.

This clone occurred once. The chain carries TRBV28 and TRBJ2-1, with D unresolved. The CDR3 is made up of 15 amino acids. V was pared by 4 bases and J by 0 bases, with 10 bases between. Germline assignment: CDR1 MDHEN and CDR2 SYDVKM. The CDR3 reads CASSSRFSSYNEQFF. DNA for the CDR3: TGTGCCAGCAGTTCACGCTTCAGCTCCTACAATGAGCAGTTCTTC.

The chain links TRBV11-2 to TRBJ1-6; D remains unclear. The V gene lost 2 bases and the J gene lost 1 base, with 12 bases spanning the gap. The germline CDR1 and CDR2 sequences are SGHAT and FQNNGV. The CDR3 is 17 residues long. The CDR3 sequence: CASSLTLGGSYNSPLHF. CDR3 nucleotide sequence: TGTGCCAGCAGCTTAACGTTGGGAGGGTCCTATAATTCACCCCTCCACTTT.

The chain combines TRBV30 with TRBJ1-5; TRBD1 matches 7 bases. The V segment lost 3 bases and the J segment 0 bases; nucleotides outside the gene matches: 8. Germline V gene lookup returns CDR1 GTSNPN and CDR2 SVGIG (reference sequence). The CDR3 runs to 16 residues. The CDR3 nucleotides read TGTGCCTGGAGCCCGGGACAGAAGAATAGCAATCAGCCCCAGCATTTT. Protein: CAWSPGQKNSNQPQHF.

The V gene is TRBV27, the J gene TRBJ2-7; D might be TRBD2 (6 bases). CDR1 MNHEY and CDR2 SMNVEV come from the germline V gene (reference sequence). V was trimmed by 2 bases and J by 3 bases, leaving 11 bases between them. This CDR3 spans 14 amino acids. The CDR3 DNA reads TGTGCCAGCAGTTTAGGGGAGGTAGGCTACGAGCAGTACTTC. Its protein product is CASSLGEVGYEQYF.

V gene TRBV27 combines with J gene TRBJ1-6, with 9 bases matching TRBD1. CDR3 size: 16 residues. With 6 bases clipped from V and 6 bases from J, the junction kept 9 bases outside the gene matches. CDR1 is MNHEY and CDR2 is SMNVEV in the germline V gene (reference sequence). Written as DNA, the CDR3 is TGTGCCAGCAGATATACAGGGGGCAGGTCTAATTCACCCCTCCACTTT. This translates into CASRYTGGRSNSPLHF.

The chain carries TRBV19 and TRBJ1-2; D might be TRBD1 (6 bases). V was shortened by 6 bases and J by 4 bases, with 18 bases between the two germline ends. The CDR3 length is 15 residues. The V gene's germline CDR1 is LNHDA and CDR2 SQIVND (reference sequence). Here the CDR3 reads CASRQSQGYGYGYTF. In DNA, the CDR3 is TGTGCCAGTAGGCAATCACAGGGCTACGGCTATGGCTACACCTTC. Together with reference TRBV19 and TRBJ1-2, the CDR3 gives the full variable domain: DGGITQSPKYLFRKEGQNVTLSCEQNLNHDAMYWYRQDPGQGLRLIYYSQIVNDFQKGDIAEGYSVSREKKESFPLTVTSAQKNPTAFYLCASRQSQGYGYGYTFGSGTRLTVV.

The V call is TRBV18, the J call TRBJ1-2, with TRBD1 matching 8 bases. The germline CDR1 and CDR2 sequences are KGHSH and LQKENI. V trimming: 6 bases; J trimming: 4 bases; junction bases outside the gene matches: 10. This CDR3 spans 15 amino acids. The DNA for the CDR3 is TGTGCCAGCTCCAGGGGTACCGGGACAGGCTATGGCTACACCTTC. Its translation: CASSRGTGTGYGYTF.

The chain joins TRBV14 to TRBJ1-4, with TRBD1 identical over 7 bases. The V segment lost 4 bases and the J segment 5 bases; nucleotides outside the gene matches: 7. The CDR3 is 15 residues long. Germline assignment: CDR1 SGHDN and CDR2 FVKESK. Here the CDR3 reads CASSPITGVNEKLFF. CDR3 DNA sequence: TGTGCCAGCAGCCCCATAACAGGGGTAAATGAAAAACTGTTTTTT. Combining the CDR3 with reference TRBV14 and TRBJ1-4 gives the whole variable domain EAGVTQFPSHSVIEKGQTVTLRCDPISGHDNLYWYRRVMGKEIKFLLHFVKESKQDESGMPNNRFLAERTGGTYSTLKVQPAELEDSGVYFCASSPITGVNEKLFFGSGTQLSVL.

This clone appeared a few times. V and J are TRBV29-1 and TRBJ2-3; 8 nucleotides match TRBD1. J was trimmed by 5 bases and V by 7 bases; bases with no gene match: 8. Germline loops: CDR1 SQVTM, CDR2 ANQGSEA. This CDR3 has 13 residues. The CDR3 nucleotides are TGCAGCGCCTCAGGGGGCGTGGGAGATACGCAGTATTTT. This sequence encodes CSASGGVGDTQYF.

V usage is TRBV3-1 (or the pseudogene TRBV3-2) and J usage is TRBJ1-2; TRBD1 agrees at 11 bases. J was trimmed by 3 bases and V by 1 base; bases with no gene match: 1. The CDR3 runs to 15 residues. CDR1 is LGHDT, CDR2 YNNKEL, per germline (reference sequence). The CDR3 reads CASSQVGQGDYGYTF. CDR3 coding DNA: TGTGCCAGCAGCCAAGTGGGACAGGGGGACTATGGCTACACCTTC.

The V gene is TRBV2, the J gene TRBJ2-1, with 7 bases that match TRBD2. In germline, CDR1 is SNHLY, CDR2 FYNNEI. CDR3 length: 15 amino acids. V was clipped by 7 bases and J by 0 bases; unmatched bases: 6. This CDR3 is CASKGSGGSYNEQFF. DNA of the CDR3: TGTGCCAGCAAAGGGTCGGGGGGCTCCTACAATGAGCAGTTCTTC.

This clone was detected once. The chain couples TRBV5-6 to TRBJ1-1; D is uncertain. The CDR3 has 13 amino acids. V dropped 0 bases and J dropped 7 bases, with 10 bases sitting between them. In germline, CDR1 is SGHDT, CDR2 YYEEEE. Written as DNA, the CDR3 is TGTGCCAGCAGCTTGGAAATAGGCGGTGAAGCTTTCTTT. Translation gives CASSLEIGGEAFF.

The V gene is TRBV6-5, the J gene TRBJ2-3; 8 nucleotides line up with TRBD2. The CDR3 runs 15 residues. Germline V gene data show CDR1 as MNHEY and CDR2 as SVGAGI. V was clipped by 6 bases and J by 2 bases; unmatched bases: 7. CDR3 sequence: CASRRERGTTDTQYF. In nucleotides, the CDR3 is TGTGCCAGCAGACGAGAGCGGGGGACCACAGATACGCAGTATTTT.

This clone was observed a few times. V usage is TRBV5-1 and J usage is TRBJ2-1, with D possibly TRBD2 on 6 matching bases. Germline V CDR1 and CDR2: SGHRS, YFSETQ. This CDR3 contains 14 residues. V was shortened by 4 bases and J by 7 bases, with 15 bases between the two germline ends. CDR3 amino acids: CASSPYFSGNEQFF. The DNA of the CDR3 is TGCGCCAGCAGCCCCTACTTTAGCGGAAATGAGCAGTTCTTC.

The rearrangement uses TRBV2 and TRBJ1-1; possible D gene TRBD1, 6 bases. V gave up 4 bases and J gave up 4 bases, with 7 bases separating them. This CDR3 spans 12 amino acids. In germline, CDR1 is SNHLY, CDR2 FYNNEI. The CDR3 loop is CASSVRGTEAFF. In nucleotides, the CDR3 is TGTGCCAGCAGTGTCAGGGGCACTGAAGCTTTCTTT.